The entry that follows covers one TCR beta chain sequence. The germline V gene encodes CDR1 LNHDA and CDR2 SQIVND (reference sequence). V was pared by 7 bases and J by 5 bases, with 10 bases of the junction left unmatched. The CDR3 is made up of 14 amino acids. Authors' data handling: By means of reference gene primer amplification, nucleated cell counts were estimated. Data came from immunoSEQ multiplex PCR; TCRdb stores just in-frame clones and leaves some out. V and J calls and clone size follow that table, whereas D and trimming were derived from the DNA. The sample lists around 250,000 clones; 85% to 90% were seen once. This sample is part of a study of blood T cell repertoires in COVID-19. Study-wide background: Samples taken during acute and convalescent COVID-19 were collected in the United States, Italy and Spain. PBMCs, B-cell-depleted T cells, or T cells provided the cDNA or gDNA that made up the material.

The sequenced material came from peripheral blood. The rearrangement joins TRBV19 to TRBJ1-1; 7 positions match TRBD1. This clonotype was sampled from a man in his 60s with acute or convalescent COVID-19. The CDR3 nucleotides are TGTGCCAGTACCGCGCGAAGGGGGCGTACTGAAGCTTTCTTT. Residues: CASTARRGRTEAFF.